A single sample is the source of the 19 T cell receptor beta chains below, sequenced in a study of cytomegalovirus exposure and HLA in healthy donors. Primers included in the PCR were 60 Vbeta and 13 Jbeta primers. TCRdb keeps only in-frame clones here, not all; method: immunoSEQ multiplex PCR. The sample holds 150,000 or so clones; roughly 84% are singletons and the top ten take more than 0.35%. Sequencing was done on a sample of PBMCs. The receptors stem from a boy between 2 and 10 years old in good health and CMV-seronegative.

In nucleotides, the CDR3 is TGTGCCAGCAGCCTGGACAGGTATAGCACAGATACGCAGTATTTT. Translation gives CASSLDRYSTDTQYF. This chain joins TRBV5-4 and TRBJ2-3, with 7 bases fitting TRBD1. Germline V gene lookup returns CDR1 SGHNT and CDR2 YYREEE (reference sequence). CDR3 length: 15 residues. V lost 4 bases, J lost 0 bases, and 5 bases stayed unmatched.

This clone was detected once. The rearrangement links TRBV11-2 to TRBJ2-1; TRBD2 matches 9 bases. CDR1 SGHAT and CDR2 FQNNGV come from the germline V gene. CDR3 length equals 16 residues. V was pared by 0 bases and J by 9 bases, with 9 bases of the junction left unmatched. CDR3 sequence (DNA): TGTGCCAGCAGCTTAGATGGTGCGGGAGGGCCGAGTGAGCAGTTCTTC. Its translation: CASSLDGAGGPSEQFF. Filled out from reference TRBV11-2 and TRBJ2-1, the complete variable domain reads EAGVAQSPRYKIIEKRQSVAFWCNPISGHATLYWYQQILGQGPKLLIQFQNNGVVDDSQLPKDRFSAERLKGVDSTLKIQPAKLEDSAVYLCASSLDGAGGPSEQFFGPGTRLTVL.

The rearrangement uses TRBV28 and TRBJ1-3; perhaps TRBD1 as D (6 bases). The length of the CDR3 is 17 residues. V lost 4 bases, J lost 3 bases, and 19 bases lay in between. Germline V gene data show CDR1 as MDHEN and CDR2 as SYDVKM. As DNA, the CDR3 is TGTGCCAGCAGTTCGTATCAAACAGGGTTGAGTGGAAACACCATATATTTT. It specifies CASSSYQTGLSGNTIYF. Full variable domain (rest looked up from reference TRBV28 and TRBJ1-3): DVKVTQSSRYLVKRTGEKVFLECVQDMDHENMFWYRQDPGLGLRLIYFSYDVKMKEKGDIPEGYSVSREKKERFSLILESASTNQTSMYLCASSSYQTGLSGNTIYFGEGSWLTVV.

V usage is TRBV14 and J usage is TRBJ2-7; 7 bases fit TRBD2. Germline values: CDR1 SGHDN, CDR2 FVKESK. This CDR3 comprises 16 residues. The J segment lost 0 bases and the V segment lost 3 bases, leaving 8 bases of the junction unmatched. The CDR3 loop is CASSHPSGVSSYEQYF. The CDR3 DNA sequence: TGTGCCAGCAGCCATCCTAGCGGAGTGAGCTCCTACGAGCAGTACTTC.

The CDR3 here is CASTSRGTGNTGELFF. The CDR3 nucleotides read TGTGCCAGCACCTCACGGGGGACAGGGAACACCGGGGAGCTGTTTTTT. The chain has TRBV6-6 and TRBJ2-2; 8 bases are shared with TRBD1. The CDR3 is made up of 16 amino acids. V gave up 7 bases and J gave up 1 base; unmatched junction bases: 8. In germline, CDR1 is MNHNY, CDR2 SVGAGI (reference sequence).

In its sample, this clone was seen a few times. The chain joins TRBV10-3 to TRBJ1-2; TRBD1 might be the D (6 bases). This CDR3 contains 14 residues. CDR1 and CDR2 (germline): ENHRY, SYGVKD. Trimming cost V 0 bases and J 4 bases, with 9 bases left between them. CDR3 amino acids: CAISESRGGYGYTF. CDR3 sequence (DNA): TGTGCCATCAGTGAGTCGAGAGGGGGCTATGGCTACACCTTC.

DNA for the CDR3: TGTGCCAGCACCTTTTCAATCGGACAGCGCGACTACGAGCAGTACTTC. This codes for CASTFSIGQRDYEQYF. The rearrangement uses TRBV27 and TRBJ2-7; D is perhaps TRBD1 (6 bases). V was cut by 7 bases and J by 3 bases, with 22 bases left in between. Germline V lookup: CDR1 MNHEY, CDR2 SMNVEV (reference sequence). The CDR3 is 16 amino acids.

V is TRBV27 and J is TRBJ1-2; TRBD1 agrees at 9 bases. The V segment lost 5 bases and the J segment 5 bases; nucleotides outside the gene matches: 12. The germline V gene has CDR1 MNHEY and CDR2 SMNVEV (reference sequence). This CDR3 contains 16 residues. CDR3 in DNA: TGTGCCAGCAGTCCTTCACAGGGGGCCGACTTTTATGGCTACACCTTC. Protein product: CASSPSQGADFYGYTF.

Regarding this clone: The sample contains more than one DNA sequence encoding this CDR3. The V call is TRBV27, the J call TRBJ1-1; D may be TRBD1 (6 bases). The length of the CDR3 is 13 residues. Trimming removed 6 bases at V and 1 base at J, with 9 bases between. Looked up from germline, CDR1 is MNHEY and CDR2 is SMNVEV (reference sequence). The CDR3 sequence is CASSLGQNTEAFF. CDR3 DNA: TGTGCCAGCAGCCTGGGACAGAACACTGAAGCTTTCTTT.

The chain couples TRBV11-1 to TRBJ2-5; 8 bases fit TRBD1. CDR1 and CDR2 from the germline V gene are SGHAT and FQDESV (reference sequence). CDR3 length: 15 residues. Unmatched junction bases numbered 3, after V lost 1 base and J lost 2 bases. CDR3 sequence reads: CASSLGRGLQETQYF. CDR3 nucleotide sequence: TGTGCCAGCAGCTTAGGCAGGGGGCTACAAGAGACCCAGTACTTC. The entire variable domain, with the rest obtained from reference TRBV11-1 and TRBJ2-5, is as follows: EAEVAQSPRYKITEKSQAVAFWCDPISGHATLYWYRQILGQGPELLVQFQDESVVDDSQLPKDRFSAERLKGVDSTLKIQPAELGDSAMYLCASSLGRGLQETQYFGPGTRLLVL.

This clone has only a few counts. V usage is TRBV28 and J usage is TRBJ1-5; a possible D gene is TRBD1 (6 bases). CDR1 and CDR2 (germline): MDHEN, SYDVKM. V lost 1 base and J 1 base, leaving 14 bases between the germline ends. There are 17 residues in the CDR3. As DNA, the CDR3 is TGTGCCAGCAGTTTATTACGGGGGGCGGCGAGCAATCAGCCCCAGCATTTT. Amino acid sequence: CASSLLRGAASNQPQHF.

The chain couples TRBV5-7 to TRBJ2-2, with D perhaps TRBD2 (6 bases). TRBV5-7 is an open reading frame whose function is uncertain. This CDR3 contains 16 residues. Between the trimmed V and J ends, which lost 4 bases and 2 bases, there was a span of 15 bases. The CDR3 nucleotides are TGTGCCAGCAGCCTGAACCGGGACTCTAACACCGGGGAGCTGTTTTTT. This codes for CASSLNRDSNTGELFF.

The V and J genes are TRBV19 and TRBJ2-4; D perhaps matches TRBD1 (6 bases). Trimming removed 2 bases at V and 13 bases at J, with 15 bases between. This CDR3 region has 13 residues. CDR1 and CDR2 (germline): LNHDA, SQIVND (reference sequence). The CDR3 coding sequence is TGTGCCAGTAGTATACGGCAGGGGCCTCTCCAGTACTTC. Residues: CASSIRQGPLQYF. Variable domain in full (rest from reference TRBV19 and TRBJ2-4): DGGITQSPKYLFRKEGQNVTLSCEQNLNHDAMYWYRQDPGQGLRLIYYSQIVNDFQKGDIAEGYSVSREKKESFPLTVTSAQKNPTAFYLCASSIRQGPLQYFGAGTRLSVL.

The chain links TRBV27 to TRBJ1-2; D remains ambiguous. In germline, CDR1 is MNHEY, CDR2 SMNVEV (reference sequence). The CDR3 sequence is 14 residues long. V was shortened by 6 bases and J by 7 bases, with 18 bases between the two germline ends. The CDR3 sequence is CASSDHMRVFGYTF. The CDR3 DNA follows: TGTGCCAGCAGCGACCACATGAGGGTGTTTGGCTACACCTTC.

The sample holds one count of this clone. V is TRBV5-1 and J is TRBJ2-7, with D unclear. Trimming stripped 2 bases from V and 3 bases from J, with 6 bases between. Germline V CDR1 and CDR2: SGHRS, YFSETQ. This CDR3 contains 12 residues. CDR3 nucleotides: TGCGCCAGCAGCTTAGACTTCTACGAGCAGTACTTC. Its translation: CASSLDFYEQYF.

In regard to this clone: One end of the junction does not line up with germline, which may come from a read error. The CDR3 region has the DNA TGTGCCAGCAGCTTAAACGTAGGGGGGAGGGCCCAGATCTTC. It yields the protein CASSLNVGGRAQIF. The rearrangement joins TRBV7-2 to TRBJ2-1, with D perhaps matching TRBD2 (7 bases). The CDR3 is made up of 14 amino acids. Germline CDR1 and CDR2: SGHTA and FQGNSA.

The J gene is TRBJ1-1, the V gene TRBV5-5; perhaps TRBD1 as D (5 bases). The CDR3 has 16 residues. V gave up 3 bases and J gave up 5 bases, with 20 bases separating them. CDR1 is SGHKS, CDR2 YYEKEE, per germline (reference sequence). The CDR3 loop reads CASSSGGASLGTEAFF. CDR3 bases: TGTGCCAGCAGCTCGGGGGGAGCTTCCCTGGGGACTGAAGCTTTCTTT.

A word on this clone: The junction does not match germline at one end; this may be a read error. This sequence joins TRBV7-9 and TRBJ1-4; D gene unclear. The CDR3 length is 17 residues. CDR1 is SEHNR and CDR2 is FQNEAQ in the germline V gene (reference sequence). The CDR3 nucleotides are TGTTCCAGCAGCTTACTTAACGGCGCAGGAACTAATGAAAAACTGTTTTTT. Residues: CSSSLLNGAGTNEKLFF.

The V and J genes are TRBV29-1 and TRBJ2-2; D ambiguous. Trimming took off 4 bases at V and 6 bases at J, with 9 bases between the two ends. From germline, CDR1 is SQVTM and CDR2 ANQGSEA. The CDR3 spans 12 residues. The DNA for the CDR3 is TGCAGCGTTGTCAGAAGCGCCGGGGAGCTGTTTTTT. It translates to CSVVRSAGELFF.